A single sample gave rise to the 2 T cell receptor beta chains below, sequenced in a study of blood T cell repertoires in COVID-19. Clones were sequenced by immunoSEQ multiplex PCR, and TCRdb holds only the in-frame ones, with some missing. Of 250,000 or so clones in the sample, roughly 86% are singletons; the top ten hold 2.6%. Sequencing used PBMCs or T cells enriched from blood (not recorded which). All receptors derive from a woman between 18 and 29 years old who had recovered from COVID-19.

The chain uses TRBV6-2 or TRBV6-3 and TRBJ2-2; the match to TRBD2 covers 13 bases. The CDR3 length is 16 residues. Germline CDR1 reads MNHEY; CDR2 reads SVGEGT. V lost 6 bases to trimming and J lost 5 bases; unmatched junction nucleotides: 6. The CDR3 DNA is TGTGCCAGCAGCCGACTAGCGGGAGGAAATACCGGGGAGCTGTTTTTT. It codes for CASSRLAGGNTGELFF.

This rearrangement joins TRBV11-3 to TRBJ1-1, with D possibly being TRBD1 (5 bases). V shed 0 bases and J shed 6 bases, with 8 bases lying between them. Germline CDR1 is SGHNT and CDR2 is YENEEA. The CDR3 runs to 13 residues. CDR3 sequence: CASSLDPRAEAFF. The CDR3 DNA reads as TGTGCCAGCAGCTTAGATCCCAGGGCTGAAGCTTTCTTT.